These T cell receptor beta chains were read from a single sample in a study of CD8 T cells in ankylosing spondylitis. TCRdb analysed the 5' RACE reads with MiXCR anew, one entry per CDR3 protein. In the table there are just over 350,000 distinct CDR3 sequences, approximately 22% of which are singletons. The source material was blood, either unsorted or a sorted T cell fraction (not recorded which). The source of these receptors is a male donor with ankylosing spondylitis or in good health (not recorded which). The CDR3 runs from the conserved cysteine through the conserved F or W. The D gene is left open where the match is weak. For some rows the clone size is stated as once, few or many, or as a class when expanded; others skip it.

D	V	J	size	DNA	CDR3
-	TRBV20-1	TRBJ2-7	-	TGCAGTGCTAGAGACTTGACAGGCTCCTACGAGCAGTACTTC	CSARDLTGSYEQYF
TRBD1	TRBV12-3/TRBV12-4	TRBJ2-7	-	TGTGCCAGCACCCCTGGTTTCGGGACAGGGGCCTACGAGCAGTACTTC	CASTPGFGTGAYEQYF
TRBD1	TRBV7-2	TRBJ1-1	-	TGTGCCAGCAGTGGACAGGGGGCGCCGAACACTGAAGCTTTCTTT	CASSGQGAPNTEAFF
TRBD1	TRBV7-9	TRBJ2-1	-	TGTGCCTCCGACAGGGGGACACCCAATGAGCAGTTCTTC	CASDRGTPNEQFF
-	TRBV7-9	TRBJ2-7	few	TGTGCCAGCAGCTCCGCTTACGACTACGAGCAGTACTTC	CASSSAYDYEQYF
-	TRBV9	TRBJ2-7	-	TGTGCCAGCAGCCTGGGACTTCAAACGGAGCAGTACTTC	CASSLGLQTEQYF
TRBD2	TRBV12-3/TRBV12-4	TRBJ2-1	many	TGTGCCAGCAGTTTCCTGGGGGGGGTCCATGAGCAGTTCTTC	CASSFLGGVHEQFF
-	TRBV29-1	TRBJ2-1	many	TGCAGCGTTGCATCCGGGGCCGAGTACAATGAGCAGTTCTTC	CSVASGAEYNEQFF
TRBD1	TRBV12-3/TRBV12-4	TRBJ2-3	-	TGTGCCAGCAGCCCAAGGTCCCCGGGACAGGGACTTGTAACGCAGTATTTT	CASSPRSPGQGLVTQYF
-	TRBV7-9	TRBJ2-7	few	TGTGCCAGCAGCTTAGGAGTACAGATATACGAGCAGTACTTC	CASSLGVQIYEQYF